This paragraph covers one T cell receptor beta chain sequence. These data originate in a study of Graves' ophthalmopathy and Graves' hyperthyroidism. RNA transcripts were the source from which TCR beta CDR3 regions were amplified. Scientists carried out first-round RT-PCR using HTBI primers and then a second-round multiplex PCR. TCRdb itself ran the multiplex PCR reads through MiXCR, one entry per CDR3 protein. The sample includes over 450,000 distinct CDR3 sequences, around an eighth of them seen just once. V gave up 10 bases and J gave up 5 bases, with 12 bases separating them. The CDR3 consists of 12 residues. It was from about 9.1 ml of fresh peripheral blood that the PBMCs came.

The TCR was taken from a woman younger than 45 with Graves' ophthalmopathy. The sequencing sample was made of blood. This chain links TRBV12-3 or TRBV12-4 with TRBJ2-1, with D unclear. CDR3 in amino acids: CATKPVDNEQFF. CDR3 nucleotides: TGTGCCACCAAACCAGTTGACAATGAGCAGTTCTTC.